The clone carrying this T cell receptor beta chain was seen a few times. CDR3 size: 14 residues. Trimming removed 7 bases at V and 6 bases at J, with 15 bases between. The germline gives CDR1 MNHEY, CDR2 SMNVEV (reference sequence). Enrollment of patients from Seattle took place during active infection, with longitudinal follow-up. Per the study methods: Reference gene primer amplification in the assay estimated nucleated cell counts. Measured with immunoSEQ multiplex PCR; TCRdb has only the in-frame clones, and not every one. That table gives V, J and clone size, and the DNA gave D and trimming. The table shows 150,000 to 200,000 clones, with approximately 84% occurring only once. This record belongs to a study of blood T cell repertoires in COVID-19. Overall study context: Whether acute or convalescent, the COVID-19 samples came from the United States, Italy and Spain.

This clonotype originated in an elderly woman with COVID-19, enrolled during active disease. The rearrangement joins TRBV27 to TRBJ2-2; D call uncertain. Sequenced input: peripheral blood. The CDR3 loop is CASTRGDLAGELFF. Written as DNA, the CDR3 is TGTGCCAGCACGAGAGGAGATTTGGCCGGGGAGCTGTTTTTT.